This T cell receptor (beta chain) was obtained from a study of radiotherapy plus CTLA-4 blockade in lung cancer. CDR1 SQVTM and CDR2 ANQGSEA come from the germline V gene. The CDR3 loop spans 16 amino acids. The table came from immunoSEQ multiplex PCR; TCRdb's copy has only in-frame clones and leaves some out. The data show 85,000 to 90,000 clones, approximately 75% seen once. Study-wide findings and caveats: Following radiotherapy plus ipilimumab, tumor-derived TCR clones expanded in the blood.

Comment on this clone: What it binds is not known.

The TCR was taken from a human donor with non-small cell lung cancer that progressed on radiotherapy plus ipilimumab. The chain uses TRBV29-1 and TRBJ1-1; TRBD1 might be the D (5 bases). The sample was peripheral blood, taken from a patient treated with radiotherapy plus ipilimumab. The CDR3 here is CSSSGGMGIMNTEAFF. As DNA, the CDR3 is TGCAGTTCCTCTGGGGGAATGGGCATTATGAACACTGAAGCTTTCTTT.